This record concerns one T cell receptor beta chain sequence. This clone occurred a few times. The antigen it binds to is not known. No base-level quality is on record; no much larger clone is a single base apart. V lost 3 bases and J lost 2 bases; the stretch between them is 4 bases long. Counted from cysteine to phenylalanine, this CDR3 has 12 amino acids. The CDR3 DNA has 36 bases and is translated from base 1. The record originates from a study of blood T cell repertoires in COVID-19 (dated by TCRdb to about 2020). With respect to the entire study: Collaborator samples came from the United States, Italy and Spain and covered acute and convalescent phases of COVID-19. The prospective study material was composed of cDNA or gDNA derived from T cells, B-cell-depleted T cells, or PBMCs. Deeply sampled blood TCRbeta repertoires from subjects exposed to, actively infected with, or recovered from COVID-19 were included in the dataset. A freely available public database, intended as a resource for researchers studying the immune response to SARS-CoV-2, is where the repertoires were released. The samples were drawn from the first 160 participants of the ongoing ImmuneRACE study and from more than 1,000 subjects provided by 6 global collaborators. The sample metadata nearly always contained a de-identified subject ID, COVID-19 status, age in years and sex. Where available, HLA class I and class II types were taken from metadata supplied by the sample provider and were not determined by assay-based typing.

Here is what the overall study found, with its caveats: The amount of clinical and demographic metadata varied by source and participant and was provided uncurated.

TCRbeta CDR3 regions were amplified from genomic DNA by means of the immunoSEQ Assay, a bias-controlled multiplex PCR. Regarding the original processing steps: The number of nucleated cells in each sample was estimated from the amplification of reference gene primers within the assay. To quantify the absolute abundance of each unique TCRbeta CDR3 rearrangement, sequence reads were collapsed and filtered. For each sample, productive Simpson clonality was calculated by taking the square root of Simpson's diversity index across productive rearrangements. As stored in TCRdb, this immuneACCESS dataset retains in-frame rearrangements with V and J assigned. A fraction of the clones does not appear; measured against another copy, unresolved V genes explain less than half of the discrepancy, and the remainder lacks a known reason. V and J calls and clone size follow that table, whereas D and trimming were derived from the DNA. The sample table shows roughly 200,000 clones, and around 89% are seen once. The ten largest clones represent 3.5% to 5% of the sample.

Collaborating institutions collected whole blood in K2EDTA tubes following their own protocols. For TCRbeta analysis, collaborator samples were shipped as frozen whole blood, as isolated PBMCs, or as DNA extracted from either sample type. The clonotype was recovered from a woman aged 25 to 39 with acute or convalescent COVID-19. Sequencing input: peripheral blood. The rearrangement combines TRBV12-3 or TRBV12-4 with TRBJ1-2, with no confidently assigned D gene. CDR3 loop: CASSFPNYGYTF. The nucleotides are TGTGCCAGCAGTTTCCCGAACTATGGCTACACCTTC.